This T cell receptor beta chain was captured in a study of T cells in Graves' hyperthyroidism and ophthalmopathy. Study overall: Peripheral blood was obtained at initial diagnosis, preceding any treatment.

As for this clonotype: Its antigen is unidentified.

For the diagnoses, clinical symptoms, serum thyroxine and TRAb, thyroid ultrasound and orbital computed tomography were used. PBMCs stemmed from more than 7.5 ml fresh peripheral blood. Overall study results and limits: Blood also held most thyroid clonotypes expanded beyond 0.001.

CDR1 and CDR2 from the germline V gene are MNHEY and SVGEGT. This CDR3 has 14 residues. Trimming pared 5 bases from V and 0 bases from J, leaving 11 bases between. TCR beta CDR3 region amplification was performed from RNA transcripts. A first-round RT-PCR of the TCR CDR3 used the HTBI primer set. One entry per CDR3 protein, called by TCRdb with MiXCR from the multiplex PCR reads. The sample includes around 300,000 distinct CDR3 sequences, roughly 22% of them seen just once. What was sequenced was blood. The source is a man under 40 with Graves' ophthalmopathy. The chain carries TRBV6-2 or TRBV6-3 and TRBJ2-7, with unresolved D. This CDR3 reads CASSTPRYSYEQYF. DNA for the CDR3: TGTGCCAGCAGTACCCCCAGGTACTCCTACGAGCAGTACTTC.